Listed here is a single T cell receptor beta chain. These data originate in a study of shared clonotypes between healthy human individuals. Study in general: Donor ages ranged 18 to 49 years: a couple of women, a few men.

At deep level, the assay was performed. In the source study's methods: ImmunoSEQ gave junction-only sequences without quality scores, so filtering differed. Profiled with immunoSEQ multiplex PCR; TCRdb holds only in-frame clones, not every one. V, J and clone size were drawn from that table, and D and trimming were deduced from the DNA. In the table there are more than 500,000 clones, 95% of which are singletons. CD45RO-negative, CCR7-positively selected cells formed the naive CD8 fraction, excluding terminally differentiated effector memory CD45RA+ cells. The CDR3 is 15 amino acids. Germline lookup yields CDR1 LNHDA and CDR2 SQIVND (reference sequence). V was trimmed by 2 bases and J by 5 bases, leaving 15 bases between them.

The receptor comes from a woman in her twenties or thirties in good health. The sequencing sample was made of naive CD8+ T cells sorted from blood. The rearrangement links TRBV19 to TRBJ1-2, with D maybe TRBD1 (6 bases). CDR3 in amino acids: CASSIWGGAEYGYTF. As DNA, the CDR3 is TGTGCCAGTAGTATATGGGGGGGCGCGGAGTATGGCTACACCTTC.